Following are 14 T cell receptor beta chains from one sample sequenced in a study of spatial heterogeneity in lung cancer. Noted time point: sample taken at primary tumor resection. Overall study results and limits: Tracking of tumor mutation counts was seen in expanded intratumoral alpha and beta TCR counts.

TCRdb redid the calling of the 5' RACE reads with MiXCR, one entry per CDR3 protein. The data hold roughly 19,000 distinct CDR3 sequences, with approximately 5.6% observed a single time. Antigens of these TCRs are unknown. Specimen: lung tumor tissue, collected at surgery. The receptors originated from a female donor with early-stage non-small cell lung cancer.

This clonotype was seen many times. This beta chain is off target for a library built for alpha chains, so its abundance means little. This chain connects TRBV20-1 to TRBJ2-3; TRBD2 agrees at 9 bases. V lost 8 bases to trimming and J lost 2 bases; unmatched junction nucleotides: 11. This CDR3 has 15 amino acids. Per the germline V gene, CDR1 is DFQATT and CDR2 is SNEGSKA (reference sequence). The CDR3 DNA sequence: TGCAGTCGCCGGTCGCGGGAGGGCCCCACAGATACGCAGTATTTT. Its translation is CSRRSREGPTDTQYF.

This clonotype was counted many times. Since the library was made to target alpha chains, this beta chain is a stray read and its abundance is not meaningful. The V call is TRBV28, the J call TRBJ2-5; unclear D gene. The germline V and J ends were trimmed by 1 base and 6 bases, with 9 bases remaining between them. Germline V gene lookup returns CDR1 MDHEN and CDR2 SYDVKM. There are 13 residues in the CDR3. The CDR3 spells CASSLSGSQTQYF. Here the CDR3 DNA reads TGTGCCAGCAGTTTATCAGGTTCTCAGACCCAGTACTTC. The full variable domain, its missing parts supplied by reference TRBV28 and TRBJ2-5, is DVKVTQSSRYLVKRTGEKVFLECVQDMDHENMFWYRQDPGLGLRLIYFSYDVKMKEKGDIPEGYSVSREKKERFSLILESASTNQTSMYLCASSLSGSQTQYFGPGTRLLVL.

This clonotype occurred many times. Found in a library prepared for alpha chains, this beta chain is an off-target read, and its abundance has little meaning. V gene TRBV7-9 combines with J gene TRBJ2-1; D is perhaps TRBD2 (6 bases). Between the trimmed V and J ends, which lost 5 bases and 8 bases, there was a span of 16 bases. The CDR3 contains 14 residues. Germline V CDR1 and CDR2: SEHNR, FQNEAQ (reference sequence). The CDR3 is CASSLGGGEDEQFF. The CDR3 nucleotides read TGTGCCAGCAGCCTAGGCGGCGGGGAGGATGAGCAGTTCTTC.

This clonotype was detected many times. This beta chain is off target for a library built for alpha chains, so its abundance means little. The rearrangement links TRBV6-6 to TRBJ2-7, with D perhaps TRBD1 (5 bases). The CDR3 contains 12 residues. Trimming cost V 6 bases and J 3 bases, with 9 bases left between them. Germline CDR1 reads MNHNY; CDR2 reads SVGAGI (reference sequence). As DNA, the CDR3 is TGTGCCAGCAGCCACAGGATCTACGAGCAGTACTTC. Encoded protein: CASSHRIYEQYF.

This clonotype is a singleton in its sample. Found in a library prepared for alpha chains, this beta chain is an off-target read, and its abundance has little meaning. The rearrangement uses TRBV5-1 and TRBJ1-1, with TRBD1 identical over 9 bases. Losses at the gene ends were 0 bases for V and 3 bases for J; bases not matched to a gene: 3. The CDR3 totals 15 residues. Germline lookup yields CDR1 SGHRS and CDR2 YFSETQ. The CDR3 DNA reads TGCGCCAGCAGCTTGGGGGACAGGGCCCACACTGAAGCTTTCTTT. Translation: CASSLGDRAHTEAFF.

This clonotype was counted at least ten times. Within a library made for alpha chains, this beta chain is off target, and its count is uninformative. The genes are TRBV20-1 and TRBJ2-4; tentatively, D is TRBD1 (7 bases). Trimming took 4 bases from V and 0 from J, leaving 16 bases between them. Germline CDR1 reads DFQATT; CDR2 reads SNEGSKA (reference sequence). There are 16 residues in the CDR3. The CDR3 loop reads CSAIPQGGIAKNIQYF. The CDR3 coding sequence is TGCAGTGCTATTCCCCAGGGGGGTATAGCCAAAAACATTCAGTACTTC.

On this clonotype itself: The conserved final phenylalanine or tryptophan is absent from the CDR3, which likely points to a read error. This beta chain came through as a stray read in a library set up for alpha chains, and its size says little. The chain couples TRBV20-1 to TRBJ2-7; 9 bases are a match to TRBD2. Germline V CDR1 and CDR2: DFQATT, SNEGSKA (reference sequence). The ends lost 5 bases at V and 2 bases at J; junction bases unmatched: 10. This CDR3 comprises 15 residues. CDR3 residues: CSAQGIAGDPYEQYS. The CDR3 bases are TGCAGTGCTCAAGGGATAGCGGGAGACCCCTACGAGCAGTACTCC.

This clonotype came up many times. The library was prepared for alpha chains; this beta chain is a stray read, so its frequency means little. The gene calls are TRBV29-1 and TRBJ2-1, with a tentative D call TRBD2 (6 bases). The V and J ends lost 3 bases and 3 bases respectively, with 12 bases between them. Per the germline V gene, CDR1 is SQVTM and CDR2 is ANQGSEA. The CDR3 has 14 residues. CDR3 region: CSVDLAWDYNEQFF. In nucleotides, the CDR3 is TGCAGCGTTGATCTAGCGTGGGACTACAATGAGCAGTTCTTC.

With regard to this clonotype: The library was prepared for alpha chains; this beta chain is a stray read, so its frequency means little. The chain joins TRBV28 to TRBJ2-7; 8 nucleotides align to TRBD2. Germline CDR1 is MDHEN and CDR2 is SYDVKM. The CDR3 is 15 residues long. V lost 6 bases and J lost 3; bases outside the gene matches: 10. CDR3 residues: CASSQGLARVYEQYF. For the CDR3, the DNA is TGTGCCAGCAGCCAAGGACTAGCCCGTGTCTACGAGCAGTACTTC.

This clonotype was detected a few times. The library was built for alpha chains, so this beta chain is an off-target read and its size means little. The chain employs TRBV11-2 and TRBJ2-3, with TRBD2 identical over 10 bases. The CDR3 covers 16 residues. Germline V gene data show CDR1 as SGHAT and CDR2 as FQNNGV. The V gene end was trimmed by 7 bases and the J gene end by 3 bases; junction bases not matched to a gene: 10. The CDR3 nucleotides are TGTGCCAGCACCGAATTTAGCGGGAGGAGGACAGATACGCAGTATTTT. This encodes CASTEFSGRRTDTQYF.

This clonotype is classed as medium-sized (0.01 to 0.1%). This beta chain is a stray sequence in a library constructed for alpha chains; its clone size is not meaningful. V usage is TRBV7-9 and J usage is TRBJ2-7, with D possibly being TRBD2 (5 bases). V lost 5 bases, J lost 3 bases, and 14 bases lay in between. CDR1 and CDR2 from the germline V gene are SEHNR and FQNEAQ (reference sequence). The CDR3 loop spans 14 amino acids. In DNA form, the CDR3 reads TGTGCCAGCAGCCCCTCCGGACTGCACTACGAGCAGTACTTC. Translation: CASSPSGLHYEQYF.

This clonotype was recorded at least ten times. The library was prepared for alpha chains; this beta chain is a stray read, so its frequency means little. The gene calls are TRBV28 and TRBJ2-1; 7 bases agree with TRBD1. Trimming removed 5 bases from V and 4 bases from J; junction bases left unmatched: 5. The CDR3 has 14 residues. CDR1 is MDHEN, CDR2 SYDVKM, per germline. The chain's CDR3 is CASSHGTAYNEQFF. The CDR3, as DNA: TGTGCCAGCAGTCACGGGACAGCTTACAATGAGCAGTTCTTC.

By frequency in the sample, this clonotype is medium-sized. Since the library was made to target alpha chains, this beta chain is a stray read and its abundance is not meaningful. The rearrangement joins TRBV29-1 to TRBJ2-3, with D possibly being TRBD1 (6 bases). Germline-derived CDR1 and CDR2 are SQVTM and ANQGSEA. CDR3 length equals 13 residues. Trimming removed 8 bases from V and 0 bases from J, with 12 bases in between. CDR3 amino acids: CSHGGQSTDTQYF. Written as DNA, the CDR3 is TGCAGCCATGGAGGACAGAGCACAGATACGCAGTATTTT.

This clonotype was seen a handful of times. A library prepared for alpha chains yielded this beta chain as an off-target read; its size is of little meaning. Here the CDR3 DNA reads TGTGCCAGCAGTTTACCCCGGACAGGGGGATCCTACGAGCAGTACTTC. It is translated as CASSLPRTGGSYEQYF. The chain employs TRBV28 and TRBJ2-7, with 10 bases identical to TRBD1. Germline V lookup: CDR1 MDHEN, CDR2 SYDVKM. V dropped 2 bases and J dropped 1; count of bases not matched to a gene: 5. There are 16 residues in the CDR3.